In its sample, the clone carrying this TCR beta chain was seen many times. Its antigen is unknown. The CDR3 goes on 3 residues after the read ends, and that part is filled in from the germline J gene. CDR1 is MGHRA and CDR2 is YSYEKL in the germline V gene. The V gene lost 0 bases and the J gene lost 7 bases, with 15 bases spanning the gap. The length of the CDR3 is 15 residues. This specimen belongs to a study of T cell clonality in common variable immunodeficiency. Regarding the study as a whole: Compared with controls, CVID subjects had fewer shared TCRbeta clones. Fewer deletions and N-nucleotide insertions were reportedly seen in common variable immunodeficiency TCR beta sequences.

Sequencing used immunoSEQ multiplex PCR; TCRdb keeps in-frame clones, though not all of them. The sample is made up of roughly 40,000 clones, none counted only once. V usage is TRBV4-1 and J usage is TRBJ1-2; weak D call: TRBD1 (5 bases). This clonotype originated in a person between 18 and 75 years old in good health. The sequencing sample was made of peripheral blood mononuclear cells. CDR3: CASSQDRKGEPGYTF. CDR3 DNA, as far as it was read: TGCGCCAGCAGCCAAGATAGGAAAGGGGAGCCTGGC.